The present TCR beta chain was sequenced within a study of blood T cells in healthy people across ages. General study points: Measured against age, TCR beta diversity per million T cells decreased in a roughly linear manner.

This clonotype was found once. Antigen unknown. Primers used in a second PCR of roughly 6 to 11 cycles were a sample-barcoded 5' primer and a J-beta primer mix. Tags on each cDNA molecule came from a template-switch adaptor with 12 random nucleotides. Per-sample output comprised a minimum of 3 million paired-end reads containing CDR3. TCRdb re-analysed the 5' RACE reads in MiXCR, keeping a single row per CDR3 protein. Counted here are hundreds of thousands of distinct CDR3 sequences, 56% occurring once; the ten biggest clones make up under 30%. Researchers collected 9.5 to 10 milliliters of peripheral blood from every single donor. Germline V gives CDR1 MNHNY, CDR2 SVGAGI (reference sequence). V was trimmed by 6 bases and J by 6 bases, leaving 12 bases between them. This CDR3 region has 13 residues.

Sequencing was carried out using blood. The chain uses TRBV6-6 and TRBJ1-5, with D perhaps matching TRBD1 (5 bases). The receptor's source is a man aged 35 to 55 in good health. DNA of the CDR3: TGTGCCAGCAGAGAGGGGTTAAGTCAGCCCCAGCATTTT. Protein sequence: CASREGLSQPQHF.